This TCR beta chain was recovered during a study of cytomegalovirus exposure and HLA in healthy donors. As for the study in general: The study's early data release held about 85 million unique TCRs from HLA-typed donors. Most donors, roughly 84% of a few hundred genotyped, fell in the Caucasian-associated ancestry cluster. Study-wide results and caveats: Equally common other TCR beta chains were less clonally expanded than HLA-associated ones, a later analysis found.

V dropped 4 bases and J dropped 4; count of bases not matched to a gene: 10. The CDR3 spans 15 residues. Germline CDR1 and CDR2: SGHNT and YYREEE (reference sequence). Primers: 60 Vbeta forward and 13 Jbeta reverse. Methods used by the authors: Approximately 80 million unique TCR beta chains, about 11 million of them shared, were counted by a later analysis. Clones were read by immunoSEQ multiplex PCR, and TCRdb kept only the in-frame ones, dropping some. V, J and clone size are taken as reported in that table, and D and trimming were inferred from the DNA itself. Among about 110,000 clones listed, approximately 83% were seen once. Worth noting for this clone: Its target is not known.

The receptor's source is a man in his forties or fifties in good health and CMV-seronegative. The sample taken for sequencing was PBMCs. V usage is TRBV5-4 and J usage is TRBJ1-2, with 7 bases fitting TRBD1. CDR3 nucleotide sequence: TGTGCCAGCAGCAAAGACAGGGAGAGCGGCTATGGCTACACCTTC. As protein: CASSKDRESGYGYTF. Combining the CDR3 with reference TRBV5-4 and TRBJ1-2 gives the whole variable domain ETGVTQSPTHLIKTRGQQVTLRCSSQSGHNTVSWYQQALGQGPQFIFQYYREEENGRGNFPPRFSGLQFPNYSSELNVNALELDDSALYLCASSKDRESGYGYTFGSGTRLTVV.